These 15 T cell receptor beta chains came from one sample sequenced in a study of T cells in Graves' hyperthyroidism and ophthalmopathy. Authors of the study amplified TCR beta CDR3 regions from RNA transcripts. TCR CDR3 underwent first-round RT-PCR with the HTBI primer set. MiXCR, applied by TCRdb to the multiplex PCR reads, yields one record per CDR3 protein. The sample carries roughly 250,000 distinct CDR3 sequences, 13% to 15% recorded once. The specimen was blood. The source is a middle-aged woman with Graves' hyperthyroidism that later progressed to Graves' ophthalmopathy.

The CDR3, as DNA: TGTGCCAGCAGTTGCACCGGGAGAGAACAGGTGGACATTCAGTACTTC. Translation gives CASSCTGREQVDIQYF. The genes are TRBV5-6 and TRBJ2-4; D is possibly TRBD2 (6 bases). Germline assignment: CDR1 SGHDT and CDR2 YYEEEE. The CDR3 length is 16 residues. V was pared by 5 bases and J by 8 bases, with 23 bases between.

This clonotype occurred many times. The V gene is TRBV20-1, the J gene TRBJ2-7; TRBD1 agrees at 7 bases. The CDR3 loop spans 14 amino acids. V trimming: 6 bases; J trimming: 10 bases; junction bases outside the gene matches: 18. Germline V CDR1 and CDR2: DFQATT, SNEGSKA (reference sequence). The CDR3 DNA sequence: TGCAGTGCCGTAAAGGGACAGACATTACGAGAACAGTACTTC. Encoded protein: CSAVKGQTLREQYF.

This clonotype was recorded a few times. The chain employs TRBV5-5 and TRBJ1-6; D is uncertain. V was shortened by 0 bases and J by 6 bases, with 13 bases between the two germline ends. The germline V gene encodes CDR1 SGHKS and CDR2 YYEKEE (reference sequence). The CDR3 loop spans 16 amino acids. The CDR3: CASSLGFWQTNSPLHF. DNA for the CDR3: TGTGCCAGCAGCTTGGGTTTTTGGCAGACTAATTCACCCCTCCACTTT.

This clonotype was observed at least ten times. J is TRBJ1-1 and V is TRBV20-1, with D uncertain. The germline gives CDR1 DFQATT, CDR2 SNEGSKA (reference sequence). The ends were cut back, 1 base at V and 1 base at J, with 4 bases in the middle. CDR3 size: 12 residues. CDR3 sequence (DNA): TGCAGTGCTAGAGCCAAGAACACTGAAGCTTTCTTT. Residues: CSARAKNTEAFF.

In this sample, this clonotype turned up many times. This chain uses TRBV11-3 with TRBJ2-2; D unresolved. Germline loops: CDR1 SGHNT, CDR2 YENEEA. The CDR3 is made up of 13 amino acids. V lost 3 bases to trimming and J lost 6 bases, with 8 bases between them. The CDR3 reads CASSFLGSGELFF. CDR3 in DNA: TGTGCCAGCAGCTTCTTAGGGTCCGGGGAGCTGTTTTTT.

Ten or more counts support this clonotype. The rearrangement uses TRBV6-2 or TRBV6-3 and TRBJ2-1, with 8 bases fitting TRBD2. Unmatched junction bases numbered 8, after V lost 4 bases and J lost 0 bases. Germline V CDR1 and CDR2: MNHEY, SVGEGT. The CDR3 loop spans 17 amino acids. Written as DNA, the CDR3 is TGTGCCAGCAGTTCCCCGGCTAGCGGGCTCTCCTACAATGAGCAGTTCTTC. It codes for CASSSPASGLSYNEQFF.

Details on this clonotype: A read error may explain this, as a much larger clone is one base away. DNA of the CDR3: TGTGCCAGCAGCTTAAGGAGGCCCCAAGAGACCCAGTACTTC. Translation: CASSLRRPQETQYF. The gene calls are TRBV11-2 and TRBJ2-5, with D perhaps TRBD2 (5 bases). V was clipped by 2 bases and J by 1 base, with 8 bases between them. Germline loops: CDR1 SGHAT, CDR2 FQNNGV. The length of the CDR3 is 14 residues.

This clonotype was seen ten or more times. The rearrangement links TRBV18 to TRBJ1-4; 7 positions agree with TRBD1. Per germline, CDR1 KGHSH and CDR2 LQKENI. Trimming removed 1 base from V and 7 bases from J; junction bases left unmatched: 3. The CDR3 spans 14 residues. CDR3 in amino acids: CASSPRDRFEKLFF. The DNA of the CDR3 is TGTGCCAGCTCACCACGGGACAGATTTGAAAAACTGTTTTTT.

This clonotype was detected ten times or more. The chain uses TRBV3-1 and TRBJ1-1; D unresolved. The V and J ends lost 1 base and 10 bases respectively, with 7 bases between them. Looked up from germline, CDR1 is LGHDT and CDR2 is YNNKEL (reference sequence). The CDR3 totals 11 residues. This CDR3 is CASSQAGRAFF. The DNA of the CDR3 is TGTGCCAGCAGCCAAGCGGGGAGAGCTTTCTTT.

The V and J genes are TRBV6-2 or TRBV6-3 and TRBJ1-1, with 8 bases that match TRBD1. The CDR3 consists of 13 residues. Germline V gives CDR1 MNHEY, CDR2 SVGEGT. J lost 4 bases, V lost 8 bases, and 6 bases had no gene match. CDR3 coding DNA: TGTGCCAGCCGAGGACAGGGAAGCACTGAAGCTTTCTTT. Its protein product is CASRGQGSTEAFF.

Many counts were recorded for this clonotype. V is TRBV5-1 and J is TRBJ2-5; no definite D call. The CDR3 runs 14 residues. Per the germline V gene, CDR1 is SGHRS and CDR2 is YFSETQ. V dropped 1 base and J dropped 4 bases, with 11 bases sitting between them. This CDR3 reads CASSLSLKRETQYF. The CDR3 nucleotides read TGCGCCAGCAGCTTGAGTTTAAAGCGAGAGACCCAGTACTTC.

Remarks on this clonotype: The junction does not match germline at one end; this may be a read error. CDR3 bases: TGTGCCAGCTCAACGCTAGCGGGCCAACAAGAGACCCAGCACTTC. It is translated as CASSTLAGQQETQHF. The V and J genes are TRBV18 and TRBJ2-5; 8 bases align to TRBD2. The V gene's germline CDR1 is KGHSH and CDR2 LQKENI. CDR3 length: 15 amino acids.

Ten or more counts support this clonotype. The V and J genes are TRBV27 and TRBJ1-6, with TRBD1 matching 7 bases. The V gene's germline CDR1 is MNHEY and CDR2 SMNVEV (reference sequence). CDR3 length: 16 amino acids. Trimming at V came to 5 bases and at J to 5 bases, leaving 9 bases not matched to a gene. This chain's CDR3 is CASSKGTDPDNSPLHF. As DNA, the CDR3 is TGTGCCAGCAGTAAAGGGACAGACCCAGATAATTCACCCCTCCACTTT.

This clonotype came up many times. The chain employs TRBV7-8 and TRBJ2-7; tentative D call: TRBD1 (5 bases). The CDR3 loop spans 14 amino acids. CDR1 and CDR2 from the germline V gene are SGHVS and FQNEAQ. Trimming shortened V by 5 bases and J by 2 bases, and 13 bases separated the two germline ends. In DNA, the CDR3 is TGTGCCAGCAGCCCCCGTCCCAGGGCCTACGAGCAGTACTTC. Residues: CASSPRPRAYEQYF.

This clonotype appeared many times. This rearrangement joins TRBV12-3 or TRBV12-4 to TRBJ1-2, with a possible D match to TRBD1 (6 bases). This CDR3 comprises 14 residues. Trimming took off 3 bases at V and 5 bases at J, with 13 bases between the two ends. CDR3 coding DNA: TGTGCCAGCAGTTTTCAGGGGAATGGGTATGGCTACACCTTC. This sequence encodes CASSFQGNGYGYTF.